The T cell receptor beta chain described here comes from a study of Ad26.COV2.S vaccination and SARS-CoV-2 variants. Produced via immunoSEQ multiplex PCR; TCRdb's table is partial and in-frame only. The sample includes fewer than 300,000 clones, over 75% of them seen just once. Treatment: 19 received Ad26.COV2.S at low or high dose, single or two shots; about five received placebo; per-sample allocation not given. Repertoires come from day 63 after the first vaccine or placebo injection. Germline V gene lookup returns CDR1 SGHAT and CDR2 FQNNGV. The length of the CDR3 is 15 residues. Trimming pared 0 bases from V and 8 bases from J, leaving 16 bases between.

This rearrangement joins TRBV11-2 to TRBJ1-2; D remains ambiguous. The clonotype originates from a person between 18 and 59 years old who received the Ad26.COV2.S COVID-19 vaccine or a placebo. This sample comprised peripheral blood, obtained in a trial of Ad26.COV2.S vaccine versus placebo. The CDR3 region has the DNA TGTGCCAGCAGCTTAGATACCTCGCGCCACGGGGGCTACACCTTC. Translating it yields CASSLDTSRHGGYTF. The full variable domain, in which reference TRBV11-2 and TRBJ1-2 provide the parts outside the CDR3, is EAGVAQSPRYKIIEKRQSVAFWCNPISGHATLYWYQQILGQGPKLLIQFQNNGVVDDSQLPKDRFSAERLKGVDSTLKIQPAKLEDSAVYLCASSLDTSRHGGYTFGSGTRLTVV.